This T cell receptor (beta chain) was sequenced during a study of T cell responses to AZD1222 COVID-19 vaccine. The germline V gene has CDR1 MDHEN and CDR2 SYDVKM. Trimming pared 6 bases from V and 0 bases from J, leaving 8 bases between. The CDR3 is 13 amino acids. Of note for this clone: The antigen is unknown.

Assay used: immunoSEQ multiplex PCR; TCRdb lists only in-frame clones, some missing. The table lists some 100,000 clones, 85% to 90% of them singletons, with 16% in the top ten. Study-level points and caveats: The study identified only 6 or 7 AZD1222 recipients as seropositive at baseline. A mostly white British donor set with more females was recruited, and clonal diversity was possibly underestimated. Nearly half of spike-specific TCRs reportedly target variant regions that are unmutated in the B.1.351 and B.1.1.7 variants. The study found vaccine-associated CD4 TCRs spanning spike, dominant at 160-218 and 743-854.

The source is an adult in good health. Sample: peripheral blood, taken on day 0 of AZD1222 vaccination. This chain joins TRBV28 and TRBJ1-1; D is ambiguous. The CDR3 DNA sequence: TGTGCCAGCAGGAACAGTATGAACACTGAAGCTTTCTTT. It codes for CASRNSMNTEAFF.